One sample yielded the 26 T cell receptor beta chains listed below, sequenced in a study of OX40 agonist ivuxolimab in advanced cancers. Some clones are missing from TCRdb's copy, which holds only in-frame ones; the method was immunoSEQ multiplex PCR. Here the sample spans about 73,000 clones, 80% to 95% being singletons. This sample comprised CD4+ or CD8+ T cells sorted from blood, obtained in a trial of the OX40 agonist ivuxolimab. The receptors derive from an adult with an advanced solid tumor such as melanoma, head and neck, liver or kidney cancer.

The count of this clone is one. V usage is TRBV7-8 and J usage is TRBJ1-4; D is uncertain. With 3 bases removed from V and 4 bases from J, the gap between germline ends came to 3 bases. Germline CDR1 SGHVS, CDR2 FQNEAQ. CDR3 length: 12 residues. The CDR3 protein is CASSFHNEKLFF. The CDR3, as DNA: TGTGCCAGCAGCTTCCATAATGAAAAACTGTTTTTT.

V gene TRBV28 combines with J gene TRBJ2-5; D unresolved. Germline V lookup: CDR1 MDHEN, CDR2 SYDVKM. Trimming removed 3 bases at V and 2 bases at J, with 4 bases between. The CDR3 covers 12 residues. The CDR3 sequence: CASSFGQETQYF. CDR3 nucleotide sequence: TGTGCCAGCAGTTTTGGGCAAGAGACCCAGTACTTC.

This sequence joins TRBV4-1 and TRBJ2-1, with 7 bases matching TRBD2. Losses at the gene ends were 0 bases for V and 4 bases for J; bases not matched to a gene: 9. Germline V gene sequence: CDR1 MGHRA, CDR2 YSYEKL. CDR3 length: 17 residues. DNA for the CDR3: TGCGCCAGCAGCCAAGACCCAGCGGGGACTTTATACAATGAGCAGTTCTTC. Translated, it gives CASSQDPAGTLYNEQFF.

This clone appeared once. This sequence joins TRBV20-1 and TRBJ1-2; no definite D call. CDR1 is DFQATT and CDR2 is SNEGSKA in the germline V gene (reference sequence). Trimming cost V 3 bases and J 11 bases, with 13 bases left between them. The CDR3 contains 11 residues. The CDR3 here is CSARTPAQYTF. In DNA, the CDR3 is TGCAGTGCTAGGACGCCCGCCCAATACACCTTC.

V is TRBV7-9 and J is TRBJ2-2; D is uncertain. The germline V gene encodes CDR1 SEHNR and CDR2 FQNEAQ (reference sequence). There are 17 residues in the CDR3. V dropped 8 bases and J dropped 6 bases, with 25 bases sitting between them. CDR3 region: CASRSLEDGPVAGELFF. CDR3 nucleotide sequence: TGTGCCAGCCGCAGCTTAGAGGACGGTCCGGTTGCCGGGGAGCTGTTTTTT.

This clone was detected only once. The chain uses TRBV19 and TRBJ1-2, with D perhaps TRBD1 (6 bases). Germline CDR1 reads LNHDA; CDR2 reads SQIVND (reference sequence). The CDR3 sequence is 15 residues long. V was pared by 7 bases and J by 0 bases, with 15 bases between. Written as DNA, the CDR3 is TGTGCCAGTATTAGCAGGGGAAATTCTAACTATGGCTACACCTTC. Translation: CASISRGNSNYGYTF.

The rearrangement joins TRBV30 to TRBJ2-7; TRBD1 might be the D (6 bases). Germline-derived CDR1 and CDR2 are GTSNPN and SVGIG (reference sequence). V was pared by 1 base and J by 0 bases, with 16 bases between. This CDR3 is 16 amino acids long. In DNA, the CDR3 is TGTGCCTGGAGTGGAGACCCCGGGACATCCTCCTACGAGCAGTACTTC. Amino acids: CAWSGDPGTSSYEQYF.

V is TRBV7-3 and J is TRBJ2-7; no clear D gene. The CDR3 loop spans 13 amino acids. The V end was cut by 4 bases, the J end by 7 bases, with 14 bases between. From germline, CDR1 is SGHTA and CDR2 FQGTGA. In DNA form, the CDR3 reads TGTGCCAGCAGCTCCTCGGGTAGTGGGGAGCAGTACTTC. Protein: CASSSSGSGEQYF.

The chain's CDR3 is CASGTGNGYTF. CDR3 in DNA: TGTGCCAGTGGGACAGGGAATGGCTACACCTTC. V usage is TRBV25-1 and J usage is TRBJ1-2, with 9 nucleotides matching TRBD1. Germline values: CDR1 MGHDK, CDR2 SYGVNS. The CDR3 spans 11 residues. Unmatched junction bases numbered 2, after V lost 9 bases and J lost 6 bases.

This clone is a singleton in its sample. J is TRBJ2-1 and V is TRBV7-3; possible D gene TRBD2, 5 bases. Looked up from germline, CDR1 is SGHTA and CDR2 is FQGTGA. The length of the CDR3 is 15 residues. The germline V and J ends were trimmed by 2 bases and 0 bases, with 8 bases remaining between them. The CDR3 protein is CASSLVGSSYNEQFF. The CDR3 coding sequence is TGTGCCAGCAGCTTAGTGGGGAGCTCCTACAATGAGCAGTTCTTC.

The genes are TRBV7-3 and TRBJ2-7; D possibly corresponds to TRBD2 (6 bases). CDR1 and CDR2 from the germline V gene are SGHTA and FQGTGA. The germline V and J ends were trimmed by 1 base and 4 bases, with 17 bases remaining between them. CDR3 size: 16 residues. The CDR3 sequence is CASSLSRSGVRYEQYF. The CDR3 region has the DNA TGTGCCAGCAGCTTAAGTCGGTCGGGGGTTAGGTACGAGCAGTACTTC. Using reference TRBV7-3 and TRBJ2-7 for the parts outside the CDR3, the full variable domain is GAGVSQTPSNKVTEKGKYVELRCDPISGHTALYWYRQSLGQGPEFLIYFQGTGAADDSGLPNDRFFAVRPEGSVSTLKIQRTERGDSAVYLCASSLSRSGVRYEQYFGPGTRLTVT.

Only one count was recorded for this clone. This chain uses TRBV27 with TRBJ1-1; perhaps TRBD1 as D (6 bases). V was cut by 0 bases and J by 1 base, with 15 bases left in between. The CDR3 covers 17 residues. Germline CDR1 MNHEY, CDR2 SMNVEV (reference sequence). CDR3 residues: CASSLSIRGRGNTEAFF. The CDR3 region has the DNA TGTGCCAGCAGTTTATCGATAAGGGGCAGGGGGAACACTGAAGCTTTCTTT.

The CDR3 region has the DNA TGTGCCAGCAGCTTAGGGGGATTGGACTATGGCTACACCTTC. This encodes CASSLGGLDYGYTF. This rearrangement joins TRBV7-9 to TRBJ1-2; D call uncertain. The CDR3 sequence is 14 residues long. Trimming removed 1 base at V and 3 bases at J, with 9 bases between. Germline values: CDR1 SEHNR, CDR2 FQNEAQ (reference sequence).

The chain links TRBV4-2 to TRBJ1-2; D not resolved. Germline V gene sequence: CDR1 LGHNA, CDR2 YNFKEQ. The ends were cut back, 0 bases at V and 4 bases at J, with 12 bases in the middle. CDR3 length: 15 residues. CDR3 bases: TGTGCCAGCAGCCAAGATCGTCCACTGATCTATGGCTACACCTTC. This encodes CASSQDRPLIYGYTF.

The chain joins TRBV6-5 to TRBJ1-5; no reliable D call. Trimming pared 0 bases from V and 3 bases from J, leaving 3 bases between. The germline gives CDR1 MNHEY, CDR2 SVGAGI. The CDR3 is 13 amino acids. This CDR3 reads CASSYSPNQPQHF. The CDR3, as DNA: TGTGCCAGCAGTTACTCGCCCAATCAGCCCCAGCATTTT.

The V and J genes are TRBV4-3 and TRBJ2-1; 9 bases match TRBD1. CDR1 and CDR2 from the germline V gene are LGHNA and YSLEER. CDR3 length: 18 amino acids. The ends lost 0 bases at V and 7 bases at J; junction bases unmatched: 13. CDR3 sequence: CASSQEQGAHRVPNEQFF. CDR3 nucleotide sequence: TGCGCCAGCAGCCAAGAACAGGGGGCCCATAGGGTTCCAAATGAGCAGTTCTTC.

The CDR3 is CAWSVSGAVSSYEQYF. CDR3 DNA: TGTGCCTGGAGTGTATCAGGGGCAGTAAGCTCCTACGAGCAGTACTTC. The J gene is TRBJ2-7, the V gene TRBV30, with TRBD1 as a possible D gene (6 bases). The V and J ends lost 0 bases and 0 bases respectively, with 15 bases between them. The CDR3 is 16 amino acids. Germline CDR1 and CDR2: GTSNPN and SVGIG (reference sequence).

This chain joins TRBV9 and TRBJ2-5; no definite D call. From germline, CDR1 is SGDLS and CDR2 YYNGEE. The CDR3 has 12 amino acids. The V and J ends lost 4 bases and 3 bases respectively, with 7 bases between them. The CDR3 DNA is TGTGCCAGCAGCCAAGGCGAAGAGACCCAGTACTTC. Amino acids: CASSQGEETQYF.

CDR3 nucleotides: TGCAGTGTCCGACAGCTCGCCTACACCTTC. Translation: CSVRQLAYTF. V is TRBV20-1 and J is TRBJ1-2, with a possible D match to TRBD1 (5 bases). Germline lookup yields CDR1 DFQATT and CDR2 SNEGSKA (reference sequence). This CDR3 has 10 residues. Trimming took 7 bases from V and 10 from J, leaving 13 bases between them.

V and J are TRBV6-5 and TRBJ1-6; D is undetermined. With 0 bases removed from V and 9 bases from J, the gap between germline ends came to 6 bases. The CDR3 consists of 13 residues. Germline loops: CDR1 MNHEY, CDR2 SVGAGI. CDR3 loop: CASSYSASSPLHF. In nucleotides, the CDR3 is TGTGCCAGCAGTTACTCCGCCTCTTCACCCCTCCACTTT.

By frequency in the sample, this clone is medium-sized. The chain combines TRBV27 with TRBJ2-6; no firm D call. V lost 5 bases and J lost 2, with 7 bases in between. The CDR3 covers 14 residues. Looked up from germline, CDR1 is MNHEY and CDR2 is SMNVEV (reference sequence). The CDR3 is CASSNRAGANVLTF. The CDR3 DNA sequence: TGTGCCAGCAGTAATAGGGCTGGGGCCAACGTCCTGACTTTC.

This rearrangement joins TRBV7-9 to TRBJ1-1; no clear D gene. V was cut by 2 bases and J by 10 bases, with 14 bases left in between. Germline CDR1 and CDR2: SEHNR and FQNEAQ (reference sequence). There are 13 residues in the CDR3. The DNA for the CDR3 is TGTGCCAGCAGCTTATTAGGTGGTTTGGGAGCTTTCTTT. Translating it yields CASSLLGGLGAFF. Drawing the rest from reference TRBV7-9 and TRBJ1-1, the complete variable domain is DTGVSQNPRHKITKRGQNVTFRCDPISEHNRLYWYRQTLGQGPEFLTYFQNEAQLEKSRLLSDRFSAERPKGSFSTLEIQRTEQGDSAMYLCASSLLGGLGAFFGQGTRLTVV.

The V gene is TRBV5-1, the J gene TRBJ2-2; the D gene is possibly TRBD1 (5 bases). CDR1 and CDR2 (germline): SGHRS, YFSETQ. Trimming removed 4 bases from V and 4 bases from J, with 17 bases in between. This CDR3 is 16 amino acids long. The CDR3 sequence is CASSPDGAASTGELFF. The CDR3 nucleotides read TGCGCCAGCAGCCCAGATGGGGCAGCGAGCACCGGGGAGCTGTTTTTT.

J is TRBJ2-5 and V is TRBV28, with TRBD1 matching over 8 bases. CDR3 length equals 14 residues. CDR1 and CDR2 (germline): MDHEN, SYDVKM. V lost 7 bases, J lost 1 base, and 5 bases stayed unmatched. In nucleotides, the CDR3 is TGTGCCAGCAAACAGGGGGGCGCCCAAGAGACCCAGTACTTC. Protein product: CASKQGGAQETQYF.

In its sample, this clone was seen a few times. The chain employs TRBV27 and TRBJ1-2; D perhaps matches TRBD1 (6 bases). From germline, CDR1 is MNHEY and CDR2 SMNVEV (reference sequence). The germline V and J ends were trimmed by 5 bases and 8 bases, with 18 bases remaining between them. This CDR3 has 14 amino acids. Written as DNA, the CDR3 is TGTGCCAGCAGTCCCCGAACAGGGCTCGGGGGCTACACCTTC. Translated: CASSPRTGLGGYTF.

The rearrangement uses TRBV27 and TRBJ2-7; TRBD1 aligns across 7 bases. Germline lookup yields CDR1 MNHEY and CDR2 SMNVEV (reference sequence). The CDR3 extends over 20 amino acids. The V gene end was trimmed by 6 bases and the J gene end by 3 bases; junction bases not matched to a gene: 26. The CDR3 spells CASRPNQTRKRGRKLYEQYF. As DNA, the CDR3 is TGTGCCAGCAGACCGAACCAAACACGAAAGAGGGGGCGGAAGCTCTACGAGCAGTACTTC.